Included here is one T cell receptor (beta chain) sequence, with context. Original processing notes: For nucleated cells, counts were estimated from reference gene primer amplification. Assay used: immunoSEQ multiplex PCR; TCRdb lists only in-frame clones, some missing. The V and J calls and clone size were taken over from that table, and D and trimming were inferred from the DNA. This sample has tens of thousands of clones; more than 75% occur once, and the top ten carry around 9.1%. This record belongs to a study of blood T cell repertoires in COVID-19. This CDR3 has 16 residues. Germline CDR1 and CDR2: SGHAT and FQNNGV. V shed 6 bases and J 1 base; nucleotides not matched to a gene: 6. Participants, 18 to 89 years old, spanned approximately 25 US areas. Participants' reported clinical history set cohort assignment.

The sample comprised PBMCs or T cells enriched from blood (not recorded which). This sequence joins TRBV11-2 and TRBJ2-6; 7 bases fit TRBD1. This receptor was obtained from a woman aged 40 to 50 who had recovered from COVID-19. The CDR3 here is CASRTYRGSGANVLTF. The CDR3 DNA reads TGTGCCAGCAGGACCTACAGGGGATCTGGGGCCAACGTCCTGACTTTC.